These 23 T cell receptor beta chains share one sample of origin, sequenced in a study of Ad26.COV2.S vaccination and SARS-CoV-2 variants (dated by TCRdb to 2020 to 2023). Library preparation employed the immunoSEQ multiplex PCR assay. Drawn from immuneACCESS, this table holds only the in-frame rearrangements with V and J called that TCRdb kept. Clones are partly lost; checked studies trace under half to an unresolved V gene and leave the rest unexplained. Across this sample there are some 270,000 clones, with about 83% seen only once. In total, the top ten clones hold roughly 3% of the sample. The treatment or condition label, as the study defines it: 19 received Ad26.COV2.S at low or high dose, single or two shots; 5 received placebo; per-sample allocation not given. For vaccine and placebo recipients, the sequenced repertoires came from samples collected on day 63 after the first injection. The material sequenced was peripheral blood, taken in a trial of Ad26.COV2.S vaccine versus placebo. All receptors come from a person aged 18-65 years who received the Ad26.COV2.S COVID-19 vaccine or a placebo.

The chain couples TRBV4-1 to TRBJ2-1, with 11 nucleotides matching TRBD2. V lost 4 bases to trimming and J lost 6 bases; unmatched junction nucleotides: 5. Germline CDR1 and CDR2: MGHRA and YSYEKL. This CDR3 contains 15 residues. CDR3 in amino acids: CASSPSGGFRNEQFF. The DNA for the CDR3 is TGCGCCAGCAGCCCTAGCGGGGGGTTTCGCAATGAGCAGTTCTTC.

V usage is TRBV10-3 and J usage is TRBJ1-2; no clear D gene. Trimming left V 10 bases short and J 0 bases short, with 15 bases between. Germline V lookup: CDR1 ENHRY, CDR2 SYGVKD. The CDR3 extends over 14 amino acids. The CDR3 DNA reads TGTGCCAGCCAGGAACAGAGTTCTAACTATGGCTACACCTTC. The encoded protein is CASQEQSSNYGYTF.

This clone was counted between two and nine times. The chain recombines TRBV5-4 with TRBJ2-7, with a tentative D call TRBD2 (5 bases). Germline loops: CDR1 SGHNT, CDR2 YYREEE (reference sequence). V dropped 0 bases and J dropped 2 bases, with 9 bases sitting between them. The CDR3 extends over 14 amino acids. CDR3 nucleotides: TGTGCCAGCAGCTTGGTCGGGGTCCCCTACGAGCAGTACTTC. Its translation is CASSLVGVPYEQYF.

This clone is a singleton in its sample. The V and J genes are TRBV5-1 and TRBJ1-6; TRBD1 is a possible D gene (6 bases). V lost 1 base to trimming and J lost 7 bases, with 12 bases between them. The length of the CDR3 is 15 residues. CDR1 is SGHRS, CDR2 YFSETQ, per germline. CDR3 in DNA: TGCGCCAGCAGCTTGAGGGGGAATCAGAATTCACCCCTCCACTTT. It encodes CASSLRGNQNSPLHF.

This chain links TRBV5-4 with TRBJ2-1, with 12 positions matching TRBD1. Germline CDR1 SGHNT, CDR2 YYREEE (reference sequence). The CDR3 loop spans 16 amino acids. The junction had 15 bases not matched to a gene; V was cut back by 4 bases and J by 13 bases. This chain's CDR3 is CASSGRDRGLGRDQFF. CDR3 DNA: TGTGCCAGCAGCGGCCGGGACAGGGGGCTCGGTAGAGACCAGTTCTTC.

The genes are TRBV15 and TRBJ2-2, with a weak D call TRBD1 (6 bases). V was pared by 0 bases and J by 6 bases, with 23 bases between. CDR1 is LNHNV and CDR2 is YYDKDF in the germline V gene (reference sequence). The CDR3 contains 19 residues. This CDR3 is CATSRDRGSNLARSGELFF. Written as DNA, the CDR3 is TGTGCCACCAGCAGAGACAGGGGTTCGAATTTAGCGAGGTCCGGGGAGCTGTTTTTT.

This chain joins TRBV7-7 and TRBJ2-1, with 8 bases aligning to TRBD1. J lost 5 bases, V lost 5 bases, and 5 bases had no gene match. The germline CDR1 and CDR2 sequences are SSHAT and FNYEAQ (reference sequence). CDR3 size: 14 residues. In DNA, the CDR3 is TGTGCCAGCAGCCTGGGACAGGCAAACAATGAGCAGTTCTTC. It yields the protein CASSLGQANNEQFF.

This clone was seen a few times. The chain joins TRBV9 to TRBJ1-1; tentatively, D is TRBD1 (6 bases). The V gene's germline CDR1 is SGDLS and CDR2 YYNGEE. Trimming shortened V by 0 bases and J by 1 base, and 10 bases separated the two germline ends. The CDR3 is 15 residues long. The CDR3 nucleotides are TGTGCCAGCAGCGTAGGACAGGCCCCGAACACTGAAGCTTTCTTT. This encodes CASSVGQAPNTEAFF.

This chain joins TRBV15 and TRBJ2-3; D not resolved. Germline lookup yields CDR1 LNHNV and CDR2 YYDKDF (reference sequence). V was cut by 6 bases and J by 3 bases, with 7 bases left in between. The CDR3 runs 12 residues. CDR3 sequence: CATSRDTDTQYF. The CDR3 DNA is TGTGCCACCAGTAGGGATACAGATACGCAGTATTTT.

The chain recombines TRBV14 with TRBJ2-2; D is unresolved. The ends were cut back, 3 bases at V and 11 bases at J, with 19 bases in the middle. The CDR3 contains 15 residues. Germline V gives CDR1 SGHDN, CDR2 FVKESK. CDR3 region: CASSQARTALGELFF. The CDR3 coding sequence is TGTGCCAGCAGCCAGGCTAGGACCGCCTTAGGAGAGCTGTTTTTT.

The chain joins TRBV19 to TRBJ2-3, with D perhaps assigned TRBD1 or TRBD2 (5 bases each). The CDR3 runs to 15 residues. The V end was cut by 3 bases, the J end by 0 bases, with 10 bases between. Per germline, CDR1 LNHDA and CDR2 SQIVND (reference sequence). The CDR3 DNA sequence: TGTGCCAGTAGTATCGGGACGGGGAGCACAGATACGCAGTATTTT. Translated, it gives CASSIGTGSTDTQYF.

The chain employs TRBV15 and TRBJ2-5; 9 bases agree with TRBD1. This CDR3 contains 15 residues. With V trimmed by 2 bases and J by 5 bases, 6 bases remained unmatched. Germline CDR1 and CDR2: LNHNV and YYDKDF (reference sequence). In nucleotides, the CDR3 is TGTGCCACCAGCAGACCCAACAGGGGGCGGGAGACCCAGTACTTC. Translating gives CATSRPNRGRETQYF.

This chain connects TRBV7-2 to TRBJ1-1; possible D gene TRBD1, 5 bases. The CDR3 length is 14 residues. The germline gives CDR1 SGHTA, CDR2 FQGNSA. Trimming left V 1 base short and J 5 bases short, with 11 bases between. CDR3 loop: CASSLEAGLTEAFF. In DNA, the CDR3 is TGTGCCAGCAGCTTAGAGGCAGGGTTAACTGAAGCTTTCTTT.

The chain is built from TRBV18 and TRBJ1-3; no clear D gene. The V end lost 4 bases, the J end lost 4 bases, and 8 bases lay between the germline ends. There are 13 residues in the CDR3. In germline, CDR1 is KGHSH, CDR2 LQKENI. The CDR3 protein is CASSRGYGNTIYF. CDR3 nucleotide sequence: TGTGCCAGCTCACGGGGATACGGAAACACCATATATTTT.

The V call is TRBV27, the J call TRBJ2-3; D call uncertain. Per the germline V gene, CDR1 is MNHEY and CDR2 is SMNVEV (reference sequence). There are 15 residues in the CDR3. The V end was cut by 4 bases, the J end by 1 base, with 12 bases between. The CDR3 here is CASSSLGKGTDTQYF. CDR3 bases: TGTGCCAGCAGTTCGCTAGGGAAGGGCACAGATACGCAGTATTTT.

The gene calls are TRBV19 and TRBJ1-2, with D tentatively TRBD1 (6 bases). V lost 7 bases to trimming and J lost 0 bases, with 18 bases between them. Germline CDR1 and CDR2: LNHDA and SQIVND (reference sequence). The CDR3 consists of 16 residues. The CDR3 reads CASTPMGGAANYGYTF. The CDR3 region has the DNA TGTGCCAGTACCCCTATGGGGGGGGCCGCTAACTATGGCTACACCTTC. Full variable domain (missing parts from reference TRBV19 and TRBJ1-2): DGGITQSPKYLFRKEGQNVTLSCEQNLNHDAMYWYRQDPGQGLRLIYYSQIVNDFQKGDIAEGYSVSREKKESFPLTVTSAQKNPTAFYLCASTPMGGAANYGYTFGSGTRLTVV.

This rearrangement joins TRBV30 to TRBJ1-4; TRBD1 might be the D (5 bases). Per the germline V gene, CDR1 is GTSNPN and CDR2 is SVGIG (reference sequence). The length of the CDR3 is 14 residues. With 0 bases removed from V and 8 bases from J, the gap between germline ends came to 13 bases. CDR3 sequence reads: CAWSVGLSDEKLFF. DNA of the CDR3: TGTGCCTGGAGTGTGGGACTCTCGGACGAAAAACTGTTTTTT.

The J gene is TRBJ2-1, the V gene TRBV5-5, with 9 bases fitting TRBD2. J was trimmed by 5 bases and V by 3 bases; bases with no gene match: 6. This CDR3 comprises 15 residues. The germline V gene has CDR1 SGHKS and CDR2 YYEKEE (reference sequence). This CDR3 reads CASSYVRGRDNEQFF. CDR3 DNA: TGTGCCAGCAGCTACGTGCGCGGGAGGGACAATGAGCAGTTCTTC.

This chain's CDR3 is CASSIDRRGGKNTEAFF. The CDR3 DNA reads TGTGCCAGTAGTATAGATCGTCGGGGTGGGAAGAACACTGAAGCTTTCTTT. The gene calls are TRBV19 and TRBJ1-1; the D is unclear. From germline, CDR1 is LNHDA and CDR2 SQIVND (reference sequence). The length of the CDR3 is 17 residues. V was clipped by 0 bases and J by 1 base, with 15 bases between them.

The rearrangement joins TRBV7-2 to TRBJ1-5; no clear D. Germline V gene lookup returns CDR1 SGHTA and CDR2 FQGNSA. Trimming stripped 4 bases from V and 4 bases from J, with 14 bases between. The CDR3 is 15 amino acids. CDR3: CASSSRTGSNQPQHF. The CDR3 DNA follows: TGTGCCAGCAGCTCCCGAACCGGGTCGAATCAGCCCCAGCATTTT.

This clone appeared a single time. The rearrangement uses TRBV15 and TRBJ1-4; no firm D call. Trimming left V 0 bases short and J 2 bases short, with 13 bases between. CDR1 LNHNV and CDR2 YYDKDF come from the germline V gene (reference sequence). This CDR3 comprises 17 residues. CDR3 sequence (DNA): TGTGCCACCAGCAGAGATTCACTCGACCGGACTAATGAAAAACTGTTTTTT. The encoded protein is CATSRDSLDRTNEKLFF.

This clone has only one observation. The chain combines TRBV6-4 with TRBJ1-6; possibly TRBD1 for D (6 bases). With 3 bases removed from V and 11 bases from J, the gap between germline ends came to 11 bases. The CDR3 totals 13 residues. Germline loops: CDR1 MRHNA, CDR2 SNTAGT. CDR3 DNA: TGTGCCAGCAGTGAAAGGTCAGGGGCACCCCTCCACTTT. This gives the protein CASSERSGAPLHF.

This chain joins TRBV7-2 and TRBJ2-5; a possible D gene is TRBD2 (6 bases). CDR1 and CDR2 (germline): SGHTA, FQGNSA. This CDR3 comprises 15 residues. With 7 bases removed from V and 0 bases from J, the gap between germline ends came to 15 bases. The CDR3 DNA follows: TGTGCCAGCACCGCGGTGGCGGGGTACCAAGAGACCCAGTACTTC. Protein product: CASTAVAGYQETQYF.